The present TCR beta chain was sequenced within a study of blood T cell repertoires in COVID-19. Repertoires were generated with immunoSEQ multiplex PCR, while TCRdb's copy carries only in-frame clones and drops some. The table lists around 300,000 clones, around four fifths of them singletons. The sample was peripheral blood. The source is a woman in her 50s with active or convalescent COVID-19.

The CDR3 DNA reads TGTGCCATCAGCCCCCCGGGGGGCACGCTTGAACCTAACTATGGCTACACCTTC. Translated, it gives CAISPPGGTLEPNYGYTF. V and J are TRBV10-3 and TRBJ1-2; D is possibly TRBD1 (6 bases). V lost 6 bases to trimming and J lost 0 bases, with 23 bases between them. Germline V gene lookup returns CDR1 ENHRY and CDR2 SYGVKD. The CDR3 sequence is 18 residues long.